The rows below give T cell receptor beta chains drawn from one sample of a study of beta chain features in type 1 diabetes. Libraries were prepared by immunoSEQ multiplex PCR; TCRdb keeps only in-frame clonotypes and omits some of them. The data show more than 300,000 clones, roughly 12% seen once. Sequenced input: naive CD4+ T cells from blood. Receptors were obtained from a woman aged 18-30 years with type 1 diabetes. Each CDR3 is given with its conserved first and last residue. Each record gives: D gene, clone size, CDR3 length, V gene, J gene, CDR3 protein, CDR3 DNA. The D gene is left open where the match is weak. Some rows mark clone size as missing; the rest say once, few, many or name a class of expanded clone.

>.|few|11|TRBV29-1|TRBJ2-1
CSVVLFNEQFF
TGCAGCGTTGTCCTTTTTAATGAGCAGTTCTTC
>TRBD1|few|14|TRBV14|TRBJ1-4
CASSPRQGSEKLFF
TGTGCCAGCAGCCCCCGACAGGGGAGTGAAAAACTGTTTTTT
>.|.|14|TRBV27|TRBJ1-2
CASSLSRGSYGYTF
TGTGCCAGCAGTTTATCCCGAGGGAGTTATGGCTACACCTTC
>.|few|13|TRBV7-2|TRBJ1-2
CASSLGGPQGYTF
TGTGCCAGCAGCTTAGGGGGCCCACAGGGCTACACCTTC
>TRBD1|.|16|TRBV5-1|TRBJ2-5
CASSLAVTGGIETQYF
TGCGCCAGCAGCTTGGCGGTGACAGGGGGAATTGAGACCCAGTACTTC
>TRBD2|.|15|TRBV7-2|TRBJ2-3
CASSSTSGGAYTQYF
TGTGCCAGCAGCTCCACTAGCGGGGGGGCTTATACGCAGTATTTT
>.|.|15|TRBV13|TRBJ2-1
CASSLPGAGEGEQFF
TGTGCCAGCAGCTTACCAGGAGCGGGCGAAGGTGAGCAGTTCTTC
>.|.|14|TRBV5-4|TRBJ2-3
CASSPHQGTDTQYF
TGTGCCAGCAGCCCACATCAGGGCACAGATACGCAGTATTTT
>.|.|13|TRBV5-1|TRBJ2-5
CASRTGLGETQYF
TGCGCCAGCAGGACCGGACTGGGGGAGACCCAGTACTTC
>.|few|14|TRBV9|TRBJ1-6
CASSVGEVWSPLHF
TGTGCCAGCAGCGTAGGCGAAGTATGGTCACCCCTCCACTTT
>.|few|15|TRBV18|TRBJ2-7
CASSTQTGQIYEQYF
TGTGCCAGCTCAACGCAAACCGGACAGATCTACGAGCAGTACTTC
>TRBD1|.|15|TRBV15|TRBJ2-7
CATSGLGQASYEQYF
TGTGCCACCAGCGGGTTAGGACAGGCGTCCTACGAGCAGTACTTC
>.|few|14|TRBV7-3|TRBJ1-1
CASSSRGADTEAFF
TGTGCCAGCAGCTCCAGGGGCGCGGACACTGAAGCTTTCTTT
>.|few|15|TRBV11-2|TRBJ2-7
CASSLGSADTYEQYF
TGTGCCAGCAGCTTAGGATCCGCAGACACCTACGAGCAGTACTTC
>.|few|15|TRBV10-3|TRBJ2-1
CAPGIVGQQRNEQFF
TGTGCCCCCGGGATCGTGGGCCAGCAAAGGAATGAGCAGTTCTTC
>TRBD1|.|14|TRBV19|TRBJ1-5
CASSIRTGPQPQHF
TGTGCCAGTAGTATTAGGACAGGGCCCCAGCCCCAGCATTTT
>.|few|19|TRBV7-2|TRBJ1-1
CASSLVAPGLTLGRTEAFF
TGTGCCAGCAGCTTAGTAGCCCCGGGACTCACACTGGGGCGCACTGAAGCTTTCTTT
>TRBD1|.|14|TRBV28|TRBJ2-7
CASTTGTGSYEQYF
TGTGCCAGCACTACCGGGACAGGGTCCTACGAGCAGTACTTC
>TRBD2|.|16|TRBV5-4|TRBJ2-1
CASSLAASGSYNEQFF
TGTGCCAGCAGCTTGGCCGCTAGCGGTTCCTACAATGAGCAGTTCTTC
>.|few|11|TRBV19|TRBJ2-3
CASSQADTQYF
TGTGCCAGTAGTCAGGCAGATACGCAGTATTTT
>.|.|14|TRBV7-2|TRBJ1-1
CASKQRGSYTEAFF
TGTGCCAGCAAACAAAGGGGCAGTTACACTGAAGCTTTCTTT
>.|.|14|TRBV29-1|TRBJ1-6
CSVGSAGLNSPLHF
TGCAGCGTTGGTTCTGCAGGGCTGAATTCACCCCTCCACTTT
>TRBD1|.|12|TRBV7-2|TRBJ1-2
CASSTRTGGYTF
TGTGCCAGCAGCACCCGGACAGGGGGGTACACCTTC
>TRBD1|.|17|TRBV5-1|TRBJ1-4
CASSPGQGGLAEEKLFF
TGCGCCAGCAGCCCCGGACAGGGAGGGCTCGCGGAGGAAAAACTGTTTTTT
>TRBD2|.|14|TRBV5-4|TRBJ2-5
CASSSWGGQETQYF
TGTGCCAGCAGCTCGTGGGGGGGGCAAGAGACCCAGTACTTC
>TRBD2|few|14|TRBV7-2|TRBJ2-3
CASRTSGSTDTQYF
TGTGCCAGCAGGACTAGCGGAAGCACAGATACGCAGTATTTT
>.|few|13|TRBV5-1|TRBJ1-2
CASSLSVRYGYTF
TGCGCCAGCAGCTTGTCGGTGCGCTATGGCTACACCTTC
>.|.|15|TRBV18|TRBJ1-2
CASSPPPRVNYGYTF
TGTGCCAGCTCACCACCTCCACGGGTTAACTATGGCTACACCTTC
>TRBD2|.|15|TRBV7-8|TRBJ2-7
CASTASGTNRGEQYF
TGTGCCAGCACCGCTAGCGGGACCAATCGGGGCGAGCAGTACTTC
>.|.|13|TRBV11-2|TRBJ2-3
CASSIRRADTQYF
TGTGCCAGCAGCATCCGGAGGGCAGATACGCAGTATTTT
>.|few|14|TRBV5-6|TRBJ2-2
CASSLGTNAGELFF
TGTGCCAGCAGCTTGGGGACAAACGCCGGGGAGCTGTTTTTT
>.|.|16|TRBV5-6|TRBJ2-7
CASSLGAFSAGYEQYF
TGTGCCAGCAGCTTGGGCGCTTTTTCAGCGGGCTACGAGCAGTACTTC
>.|few|15|TRBV30|TRBJ1-1
CAWIGSPPRDTEAFF
TGTGCCTGGATTGGGTCACCCCCGAGGGACACTGAAGCTTTCTTT
>TRBD2|.|18|TRBV18|TRBJ2-3
CASSRGRGLAGGTDTQYF
TGTGCCAGCTCACGGGGCCGGGGACTAGCAGGTGGCACAGATACGCAGTATTTT
>.|few|16|TRBV9|TRBJ1-4
CASSVGRNRGKEKLFF
TGTGCCAGCAGCGTAGGGCGGAATCGCGGGAAAGAAAAACTGTTTTTT
>.|.|14|TRBV19|TRBJ1-5
CASSLGQGGQPQHF
TGTGCCAGTAGTTTGGGGCAGGGCGGACAGCCCCAGCATTTT
>TRBD1|.|14|TRBV29-1|TRBJ1-1
CSPWDRSLNTEAFF
TGCAGCCCCTGGGACAGAAGTTTGAACACTGAAGCTTTCTTT